The 8 T cell receptor beta chains below come from one sample, sequenced in a study of PD-1 blockade in classical Hodgkin lymphoma (dated by TCRdb to 2018 to 2020). The library was generated by the immunoSEQ multiplex PCR assay. In its TCRdb copy, this immuneACCESS table keeps in-frame sequences only and misses some clones. Where compared with another copy, unresolved V genes explain less than half of these, and the others have no known cause. The sample records tens of thousands of clones, 70% to 90% of which are singletons. Roughly 5% of the sample goes to the ten largest clones. This specimen's time point label, per the study, means: cycle 2 day 1 (C2D1) of nivolumab. Relapse after autologous stem cell transplantation had occurred in all trial patients, and cohorts A, B and C were distinguished by prior brentuximab vedotin exposure. The sample consisted of peripheral blood mononuclear cells (PBMCs), taken before the second cycle of nivolumab. The receptors derive from a human donor with classical Hodgkin lymphoma.

This chain links TRBV7-9 with TRBJ1-5; D is unresolved. Germline V gives CDR1 SEHNR, CDR2 FQNEAQ (reference sequence). CDR3 size: 14 residues. V dropped 1 base and J dropped 3 bases, with 7 bases sitting between them. CDR3 sequence: CASSLGRPNQPQHF. The CDR3 coding sequence is TGTGCCAGCAGCTTAGGCAGACCCAATCAGCCCCAGCATTTT.

V is TRBV27 and J is TRBJ2-7; possibly TRBD1 for D (6 bases). This CDR3 is built from 14 residues. Germline-derived CDR1 and CDR2 are MNHEY and SMNVEV (reference sequence). Trimming stripped 6 bases from V and 1 base from J, with 13 bases between. CDR3 in DNA: TGTGCCAGCAGACATAACAGGGATTCCTACGAGCAGTACTTC. This codes for CASRHNRDSYEQYF.

This chain connects TRBV6-5 to TRBJ1-5; the match to TRBD1 covers 9 bases. The CDR3 is made up of 14 amino acids. J was trimmed by 5 bases and V by 6 bases; bases with no gene match: 5. Per germline, CDR1 MNHEY and CDR2 SVGAGI. CDR3 protein: CASSRQGGDQPQHF. The CDR3 bases are TGTGCCAGCAGCAGACAGGGGGGGGATCAGCCCCAGCATTTT.

The chain employs TRBV5-1 and TRBJ1-3; D may be TRBD1 (6 bases). Germline V gene sequence: CDR1 SGHRS, CDR2 YFSETQ. The CDR3 is 14 amino acids. V was trimmed by 2 bases and J by 4 bases, leaving 10 bases between them. The CDR3 DNA reads TGCGCCAGCAGCTTTTTGGGGGCCGGAAACACCATATATTTT. This gives the protein CASSFLGAGNTIYF.

This clone was seen a handful of times. The V gene is TRBV7-3, the J gene TRBJ1-1; D is unclear. CDR1 is SGHTA and CDR2 is FQGTGA in the germline V gene. The CDR3 extends over 13 amino acids. Deletions cut 2 bases from V and 5 bases from J, with 9 bases between. CDR3 amino acids: CASSLLGLTEAFF. In nucleotides, the CDR3 is TGTGCCAGCAGCTTATTGGGGTTGACTGAAGCTTTCTTT.

The chain uses TRBV6-5 and TRBJ1-3, with D maybe TRBD1 (6 bases). CDR1 is MNHEY and CDR2 is SVGAGI in the germline V gene. V was shortened by 6 bases and J by 1 base, with 10 bases between the two germline ends. The CDR3 is made up of 14 amino acids. CDR3 loop: CASRVDRSGNTIYF. The CDR3 DNA sequence: TGTGCCAGCAGAGTCGACAGGTCTGGAAACACCATATATTTT.

This sequence joins TRBV5-1 and TRBJ2-2, with 9 nucleotides matching TRBD1. The germline V gene encodes CDR1 SGHRS and CDR2 YFSETQ. V lost 4 bases and J lost 1; bases outside the gene matches: 2. CDR3 length equals 15 residues. The CDR3 sequence is CASSVTGGNTGELFF. The CDR3 bases are TGCGCCAGCAGCGTGACAGGGGGGAACACCGGGGAGCTGTTTTTT.

The J gene is TRBJ1-1, the V gene TRBV10-2, with no clear D. The germline V gene encodes CDR1 WSHSY and CDR2 SAAADI. The germline V and J ends were trimmed by 5 bases and 1 base, with 11 bases remaining between them. The CDR3 covers 14 residues. The CDR3 region has the DNA TGCGCCAGCAGTCGGCCCGGAGCGAACACTGAAGCTTTCTTT. Its translation: CASSRPGANTEAFF.